The 10 T cell receptor beta chains below come from one sample, sequenced in a study of cytomegalovirus exposure and HLA in healthy donors (dated by TCRdb to the late 2010s). To prepare the library, the immunoSEQ multiplex PCR assay was applied. The multiplex PCR relied on a mix of 60 forward primers for TCR Vbeta segments and 13 reverse primers for TCR Jbeta segments. TCRdb holds this immuneACCESS table with in-frame rearrangements only. Some clones are missing; in checked studies, unresolved V genes explain under half, and the rest has no known cause. For this sample the table gives approximately 160,000 clones, of which around 75% were detected only once. The biggest ten clones account for over 1.3% of the sample. The sequencing input was PBMCs. The receptor set was obtained from a man aged 18 to 29 in good health and CMV-seronegative.

This chain joins TRBV19 and TRBJ2-1; D might be TRBD1 (6 bases). The CDR3 sequence is 10 residues long. CDR1 and CDR2 (germline): LNHDA, SQIVND (reference sequence). Trimming stripped 11 bases from V and 9 bases from J, with 11 bases between. The CDR3 loop is CAENRVEQFF. The CDR3 DNA reads TGTGCCGAGAACAGGGTTGAGCAGTTCTTC.

J is TRBJ2-3 and V is TRBV4-3; 10 positions agree with TRBD2. V dropped 1 base and J dropped 4; count of bases not matched to a gene: 8. The V gene's germline CDR1 is LGHNA and CDR2 YSLEER. This CDR3 contains 17 residues. CDR3 amino acids: CASSQVASGSGADTQYF. The DNA of the CDR3 is TGCGCCAGCAGCCAAGTGGCTAGCGGGAGCGGCGCAGATACGCAGTATTTT.

This chain joins TRBV6-5 and TRBJ2-7, with D tentatively TRBD2 (6 bases). Per the germline V gene, CDR1 is MNHEY and CDR2 is SVGAGI. The CDR3 is 15 residues long. The V gene lost 2 bases and the J gene lost 0 bases, with 11 bases spanning the gap. As DNA, the CDR3 is TGTGCCAGCAGTTACGGGGACTTTAACTCCTACGAGCAGTACTTC. Translation gives CASSYGDFNSYEQYF.

The chain links TRBV29-1 to TRBJ2-7, with D tentatively TRBD1 (7 bases). This CDR3 region has 15 residues. Germline assignment: CDR1 SQVTM and CDR2 ANQGSEA. V shed 5 bases and J shed 0 bases, with 17 bases lying between them. Here the CDR3 DNA reads TGCAGCGTTACGGGGGACAGCCGGAGCTCCTACGAGCAGTACTTC. The encoded protein is CSVTGDSRSSYEQYF.

V and J are TRBV18 and TRBJ2-5; TRBD2 might be the D (6 bases). Germline V gene sequence: CDR1 KGHSH, CDR2 LQKENI. CDR3 size: 14 residues. Trimming removed 3 bases from V and 7 bases from J, with 15 bases in between. In DNA form, the CDR3 reads TGTGCCAGCTCACCGGGAGGCAAAAGGGGGACCCAGTACTTC. Translated: CASSPGGKRGTQYF.

The gene calls are TRBV15 and TRBJ2-5, with a tentative D call TRBD2 (6 bases). The V gene lost 1 base and the J gene lost 5 bases, with 14 bases spanning the gap. The CDR3 runs 15 residues. The germline CDR1 and CDR2 sequences are LNHNV and YYDKDF (reference sequence). The CDR3 is CATSRGGAWSETQYF. CDR3 bases: TGTGCCACCAGCAGAGGCGGGGCCTGGTCGGAGACCCAGTACTTC.

The V and J genes are TRBV11-2 and TRBJ2-3, with D possibly TRBD1 on 6 matching bases. Trimming removed 1 base from V and 3 bases from J, with 11 bases in between. This CDR3 spans 15 amino acids. The germline V gene encodes CDR1 SGHAT and CDR2 FQNNGV. This CDR3 is CASSLATGSTDTQYF. CDR3 sequence (DNA): TGTGCCAGCAGCTTAGCAACAGGGTCAACAGATACGCAGTATTTT.

J is TRBJ2-5 and V is TRBV4-3; D might be TRBD1 (6 bases). The last part of the DNA fits TRBJ2-7 better; the J call may be wrong. Per the germline V gene, CDR1 is LGHNA and CDR2 is YSLEER. This CDR3 is built from 14 residues. For the CDR3, the DNA is TGCGCCAGCAGCCAACACAGGGAGATGGGCGAGCAGTACTTC. Amino acids: CASSQHREMGEQYF.

The rearrangement links TRBV4-3 to TRBJ2-7; tentatively, D is TRBD2 (5 bases). CDR1 LGHNA and CDR2 YSLEER come from the germline V gene. The CDR3 length is 15 residues. Trimming left V 4 bases short and J 5 bases short, with 18 bases between. CDR3 region: CASSPWESSAHEQYF. The CDR3 region has the DNA TGCGCCAGCAGCCCCTGGGAGTCCAGTGCCCACGAGCAGTACTTC.

The chain uses TRBV9 and TRBJ2-1; possible D gene TRBD2, 6 bases. The CDR3 extends over 17 amino acids. In germline, CDR1 is SGDLS, CDR2 YYNGEE. The V and J ends lost 3 bases and 4 bases respectively, with 20 bases between them. CDR3 loop: CASSANPNSGVYNEQFF. In DNA, the CDR3 is TGTGCCAGCAGCGCAAACCCCAATAGCGGAGTGTACAATGAGCAGTTCTTC.